This TCR beta chain originates from a study of CD8+CD57+ T cells in acquired aplastic anemia. At the level of the study: Sorted CD4+ and CD8+ cells yielded roughly 3.4 ug of DNA on average.

V shed 3 bases and J shed 7 bases, with 28 bases lying between them. The CDR3 runs 18 residues. Whole-study results and caveats: No significant difference in CD8+ Simpson's diversity was found between patients and controls. Overlapping CD8+ CDR3 repertoires of patients and controls contained under 35 shared sequences.

On this clonotype: Its antigen is still unknown. A much larger clone is a single base away; this may be a read error.

The sequenced patients had an expansion of CD8+CD57+ cells seen by flow cytometry. Each of the patients presented with severe acquired aplastic anemia. For CDR3 and TCR beta VDJ profiling, genomic DNA was the template used. In TCRdb, the reads were re-called with MiXCR into one record per CDR3 protein. The repertoire has around 200,000 distinct CDR3 sequences, roughly 65% of them found once; the top ten carry roughly 43%. This TCR was recovered from a human donor with aplastic anemia. The J gene is TRBJ2-7, the V gene TRBV12-3 or TRBV12-4; D gene ambiguous. The sample taken for sequencing was sorted CD4+, CD8+, or CD8+CD57+ T cells (not recorded which) from PBMCs. CDR3: CASSFYNSYVSSYNEQYF. The CDR3 coding sequence is TGTGCCAGCAGTTTTTATAACAGCTACGTTAGCTCCTACAATGAGCAGTACTTC.